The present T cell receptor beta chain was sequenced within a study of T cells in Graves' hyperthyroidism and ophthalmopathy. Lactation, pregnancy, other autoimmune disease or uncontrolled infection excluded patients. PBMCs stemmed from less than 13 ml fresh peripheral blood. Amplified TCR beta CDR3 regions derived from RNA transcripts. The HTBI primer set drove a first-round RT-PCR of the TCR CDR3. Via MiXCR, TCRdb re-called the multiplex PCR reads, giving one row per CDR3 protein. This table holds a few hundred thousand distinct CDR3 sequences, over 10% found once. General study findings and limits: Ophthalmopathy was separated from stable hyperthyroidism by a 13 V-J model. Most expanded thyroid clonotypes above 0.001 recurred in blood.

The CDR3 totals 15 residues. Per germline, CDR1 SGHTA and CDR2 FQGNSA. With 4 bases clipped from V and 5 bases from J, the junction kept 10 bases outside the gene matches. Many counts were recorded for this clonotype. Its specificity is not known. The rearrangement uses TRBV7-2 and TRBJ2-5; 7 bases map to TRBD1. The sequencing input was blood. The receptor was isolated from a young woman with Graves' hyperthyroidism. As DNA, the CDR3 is TGTGCCAGCAGCTCGACAGGGAATAGGGTGGAGACCCAGTACTTC. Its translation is CASSSTGNRVETQYF.